Sequencing of this T cell receptor (beta chain) was carried out in a study of Tregs in tolerant kidney transplant recipients. Study outcomes and limitations: Activated donor B cell expansion appeared to reveal the most relevant donor-specific TCRbeta repertoire. Biological reproducibility was not directly addressed in this study. Nucleotide sequences could not be compared across some patients' samples due to primer changes.

Thawed PBMCs were FACS-sorted into unstimulated CD4+CD25+CD127- regulatory T cells, CD4+CD25- non-regulatory cells, CD4 and CD8 cells. Profiling relied on immunoSEQ multiplex PCR, and the TCRdb table lists in-frame clones only, not all of them. This sample carries tens of thousands of clones, more than 85% of them seen once, and the ten largest clones take 0.46%. Details on this clone: Its target is not known.

The clonotype originates from a human donor who received a combined kidney and bone marrow transplant. Sequences were derived from CD4+ T cells from blood, sampled before the transplant.

Here the CDR3 DNA reads TGTGCCAGCAGCGTAGGTCACGCCGAGACAGATACGCAGTATTTT. Its translation: CASSVGHAETDTQYF. V and J are TRBV9 and TRBJ2-3; no clear D. The CDR3 runs 15 residues. CDR1 and CDR2 from the germline V gene are SGDLS and YYNGEE. Trimming removed 0 bases from V and 3 bases from J, with 11 bases in between.